The sequence of this T cell receptor (beta chain) was determined in a study of blood T cells in healthy people across ages. Study in general: In model experiments, template switching was able to capture about one barcoded beta molecule for every two T cells that were present. Findings and caveats of the study: Greater diversity and more naive CD4+ cells were seen in long-lived donors than in aged donors. In these data, TCR beta diversity tracked strongly with naive T cell percentage.

Extractions gave at least 6 micrograms of total RNA per sample. On this clonotype itself: Antigen unknown.

Next came a second PCR, run for roughly 6 to 11 cycles, which used a sample-barcoded 5' primer along with a J-beta primer mix. TCRdb reanalysed the 5' RACE reads using MiXCR and keeps one entry per CDR3 protein. The sample consists of roughly 680,000 distinct CDR3 sequences, roughly half of them appearing once. CDR1 and CDR2 from the germline V gene are SGHRS and YFSETQ. CDR3 length: 14 residues. Trimming took off 4 bases at V and 8 bases at J, with 18 bases between the two ends. V and J are TRBV5-1 and TRBJ1-2; weak D call: TRBD1 (5 bases). The receptor was isolated from a woman at least 80 years old in good health. Source material: blood. The CDR3 loop reads CASSTSDSRGGYTF. The DNA for the CDR3 is TGCGCCAGCAGCACGTCCGACAGTCGGGGCGGCTACACCTTC.